Listed below are T cell receptor beta chains from one sample, sequenced in a study of patients and donors after allogeneic stem cell transplantation. TCRdb analysed the RT-PCR reads with MiXCR anew, one entry per CDR3 protein. The sample carries about 960,000 distinct CDR3 sequences, 15% to 20% recorded once. Sequencing was carried out using blood, either unsorted or a sorted T cell fraction (not recorded which). The receptor source for this set is a human donor who was either an allogeneic HSCT recipient or a stem cell or donor lymphocyte infusion donor (not recorded which). It is not recorded whose cells these are; they may come from a transplant donor. Both conserved end residues are part of each CDR3. Each record gives: clone size, J gene, D gene, V gene, CDR3 DNA, CDR3 protein. A D gene is named only where the DNA matches it firmly. Expanded clones are given a class, and other clones once, few, many or no size at all.

- | TRBJ1-1 | TRBD1 | TRBV7-2 | TGTGCCAGCAGCCCCGGTGGGACAGAAAACACTGAAGCTTTCTTT | CASSPGGTENTEAFF
many | TRBJ2-1 | - | TRBV20-1 | TGCAGTGCTAGAGAGGATACTCTCGAGCAGTTCTTC | CSAREDTLEQFF
- | TRBJ1-1 | - | TRBV25-1 | TGTGCCAGCAGTGAATCACCCCCACGGGGGGAAGCTTTCTTT | CASSESPPRGEAFF
many | TRBJ2-7 | - | TRBV5-1 | TGCGCCAGCAGGTCGACAGGTACGGGCTACGAGCAGTACTTC | CASRSTGTGYEQYF
many | TRBJ2-7 | TRBD2 | TRBV12-3/TRBV12-4 | TGTGCCAGCAGTTTGGCGGGGGGGCCCTACGAGCAGTACTTC | CASSLAGGPYEQYF
few | TRBJ2-3 | - | TRBV20-1 | TGCAGTGCCCAGCGCCAGCTCTTCACAGATACGCAGTATTTT | CSAQRQLFTDTQYF
many | TRBJ1-2 | - | TRBV20-1 | TGCAGTGCCGCGGGGGGGCGAAACTATGGCTACACCTTC | CSAAGGRNYGYTF
many | TRBJ1-2 | - | TRBV12-3/TRBV12-4 | TGTGCCAGCAGTTTGACAAGCTATGGCTACACCTTC | CASSLTSYGYTF
- | TRBJ1-2 | - | TRBV4-3 | TGCGCCAGCAGCCAAGTTCAACCAGGGAACTATGGCTACACCTTC | CASSQVQPGNYGYTF
- | TRBJ1-6 | - | TRBV5-6 | TGTGCCAGCAGCTTGGTGGGGAGGGATTCACCCCTCCACTTT | CASSLVGRDSPLHF
few | TRBJ2-7 | TRBD1 | TRBV20-1 | TGCAGTGCTAGACTCAGACAGGGACCCTACGAGCAGTACTTC | CSARLRQGPYEQYF
few | TRBJ1-3 | - | TRBV12-3/TRBV12-4 | TGTGCCAGCCTTTTCGGAAACACCATATATTTT | CASLFGNTIYF
- | TRBJ2-2 | TRBD2 | TRBV19 | TGTGCCAGCGGGGGGGCCGGCACCGGGGAGCTGTTTTTT | CASGGAGTGELFF
- | TRBJ2-2 | - | TRBV9 | TGTGCCAGCAGCGCCTTTTCCGTAGGAGGCACCGGGGAGCTGTTTTTT | CASSAFSVGGTGELFF
few | TRBJ2-5 | TRBD2 | TRBV15 | TGTGCCACCAGCAGAGTGCGGGAGAGGGTGGAGACCCAGTACTTC | CATSRVRERVETQYF
few | TRBJ2-2 | TRBD2 | TRBV20-1 | TGCAGTGCTAGACAAGCGGGGCTCACCGGGGAGCTGTTTTTT | CSARQAGLTGELFF
- | TRBJ2-7 | - | TRBV27 | TGTGCCAGCAGTTTTGGACAGCCTCTGAAATACGAGCAGTACTTC | CASSFGQPLKYEQYF
- | TRBJ2-7 | TRBD2 | TRBV18 | TGTGCCAGCTTAGGCGGGAGGGCCCCCTACGAGCAGTACTTC | CASLGGRAPYEQYF
few | TRBJ2-1 | - | TRBV5-1 | TGCGCCAGCAGCTTGTCCCCAGGGGGGGACAATGAGCAGTTCTTC | CASSLSPGGDNEQFF
once | TRBJ1-1 | - | TRBV5-1 | TGCGCCAGCAGCCCTAGATGGGGGCGGGACACTGAAGCTTTCTTT | CASSPRWGRDTEAFF
few | TRBJ2-2 | - | TRBV5-1 | TGCGCCAGCAGCTTGGTACTAGCTACGAACACCGGGGAGCTGTTTTTT | CASSLVLATNTGELFF
few | TRBJ2-7 | - | TRBV5-1 | TGCGCCAGCAGCAAAGACGCTAGCATCTACGAGCAGTACTTC | CASSKDASIYEQYF
- | TRBJ2-1 | - | TRBV4-1 | TGCGCCAGCAGCCAAGATGAGCGGTTTGATGAGCAGTTCTTC | CASSQDERFDEQFF
few | TRBJ2-2 | - | TRBV20-1 | TGCAGTGCTAGATCGGGGGACACCGGGGAGCTGTTTTTT | CSARSGDTGELFF
few | TRBJ1-5 | - | TRBV4-1 | TGCGCCAGCAGCCAAGGGGAACAGAATCAGCCCCAGCATTTT | CASSQGEQNQPQHF
- | TRBJ1-2 | - | TRBV5-1 | TGCGCCAGCAGCGGAGGCTGGGACCCTACTAACTATGGCTACACCTTC | CASSGGWDPTNYGYTF
many | TRBJ2-3 | - | TRBV12-3/TRBV12-4 | TGTGCCAGCACCGACCTGGATTATACGCAGTATTTT | CASTDLDYTQYF
few | TRBJ1-2 | - | TRBV24-1 | TGTGCCACCAGTGACAGTCGGGCTTATGGCTACACCTTC | CATSDSRAYGYTF
many | TRBJ2-1 | - | TRBV5-1 | TGCGCCAGCAGCTTGGCCAAAGGCGGTGAGCAGTTCTTC | CASSLAKGGEQFF
- | TRBJ2-1 | - | TRBV25-1 | TGTGCCAGCAGTGAGCATACTACGGGGGCCAATGAGCAGTTCTTC | CASSEHTTGANEQFF
few | TRBJ1-6 | TRBD1 | TRBV12-3/TRBV12-4 | TGTGCCAGCAGTACGCGACAGGGGCCCTATAATTCACCCCTCCACTTT | CASSTRQGPYNSPLHF
many | TRBJ2-7 | - | TRBV29-1 | TGCAGCGTTGAAGTCCCGGGGCAGGGCCCCTACGAGCAGTACTTC | CSVEVPGQGPYEQYF
few | TRBJ2-5 | - | TRBV20-1 | TGCAGTGCTAGCGCAGGGTCCAGGGGGACCCAGTACTTC | CSASAGSRGTQYF
many | TRBJ1-2 | - | TRBV12-3/TRBV12-4 | TGTGCCAGCAGTTCCGCCGGACAGTCACTCTATGGCTACACCTTC | CASSSAGQSLYGYTF
few | TRBJ1-1 | - | TRBV12-5 | TGTGCTAGTGGTGTGAAGGGAGGTGCGGCTTTCTTT | CASGVKGGAAFF
- | TRBJ1-2 | - | TRBV6-1 | TGTGCCAGCAGTCCCCTCGGAGGGCAAGTCTACACCTTC | CASSPLGGQVYTF
few | TRBJ2-5 | - | TRBV7-2 | TGTGCCAGCAGCTTATCCGGGACCAAAGAAGAGACCCAGTACTTC | CASSLSGTKEETQYF